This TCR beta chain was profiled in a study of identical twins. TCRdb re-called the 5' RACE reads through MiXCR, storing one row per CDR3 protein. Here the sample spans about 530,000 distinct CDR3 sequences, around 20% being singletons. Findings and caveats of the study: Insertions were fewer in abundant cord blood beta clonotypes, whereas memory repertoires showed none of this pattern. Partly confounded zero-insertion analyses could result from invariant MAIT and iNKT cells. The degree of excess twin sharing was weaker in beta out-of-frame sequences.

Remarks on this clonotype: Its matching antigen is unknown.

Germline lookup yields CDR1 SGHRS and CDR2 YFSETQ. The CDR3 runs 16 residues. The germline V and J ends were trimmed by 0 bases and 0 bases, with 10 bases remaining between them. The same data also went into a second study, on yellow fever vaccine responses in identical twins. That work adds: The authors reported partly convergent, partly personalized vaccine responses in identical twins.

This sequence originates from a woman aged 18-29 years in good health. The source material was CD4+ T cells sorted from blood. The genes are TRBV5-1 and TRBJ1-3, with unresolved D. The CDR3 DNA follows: TGCGCCAGCAGCTTGGAAGTCAGCCTCTCTGGAAACACCATATATTTT. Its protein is CASSLEVSLSGNTIYF.